A selection of T cell receptor beta chains follows, all from one sample in a study of cytomegalovirus exposure and HLA in healthy donors. The method was immunoSEQ multiplex PCR; TCRdb's version includes in-frame clones alone and lacks a portion of them. This sample has approximately 75,000 clones, with about 79% found just once. Sequencing was carried out using PBMCs. Receptors originate from a man in his sixties or seventies in good health and CMV-seropositive. Each CDR3 is given with its conserved first and last residue. The D gene is left open where the match is weak. Not all rows give a size; the values are once, few, many and, for expanded clones, a class.

V gene: TRBV28; D gene: NA; clone size: NA; J gene: TRBJ1-3; CDR3 length: 16; CDR3 protein: CASSTKAQGGGNTIYF; CDR3 DNA: TGTGCCAGCAGTACAAAAGCTCAGGGCGGTGGAAACACCATATATTTT
V gene: TRBV5-1; D gene: TRBD2; clone size: once; J gene: TRBJ2-5; CDR3 length: 15; CDR3 protein: CASRGTSGSEETQYF; CDR3 DNA: TGCGCCAGCAGAGGGACTAGCGGGTCAGAGGAGACCCAGTACTTC
V gene: TRBV11-2; D gene: NA; clone size: NA; J gene: TRBJ2-7; CDR3 length: 12; CDR3 protein: CASSLDIYEQYF; CDR3 DNA: TGTGCCAGCAGCTTAGACATCTACGAGCAGTACTTC
V gene: TRBV15; D gene: TRBD2; clone size: few; J gene: TRBJ2-7; CDR3 length: 13; CDR3 protein: CATSREEGLVQYF; CDR3 DNA: TGTGCCACCAGCAGAGAAGAGGGACTAGTACAGTACTTC
V gene: TRBV2; D gene: TRBD1; clone size: NA; J gene: TRBJ1-6; CDR3 length: 14; CDR3 protein: CASSRQGGNSPLHF; CDR3 DNA: TGTGCCAGCAGTAGACAGGGGGGAAATTCACCCCTCCACTTT
V gene: TRBV4-3; D gene: NA; clone size: NA; J gene: TRBJ1-2; CDR3 length: 14; CDR3 protein: CASSQDVQGHGYTF; CDR3 DNA: TGCGCCAGCAGCCAAGATGTTCAGGGACACGGCTACACCTTC
V gene: TRBV27; D gene: NA; clone size: NA; J gene: TRBJ1-2; CDR3 length: 15; CDR3 protein: CASSLWGEEGDGYTF; CDR3 DNA: TGTGCCAGCAGTTTGTGGGGGGAAGAGGGCGATGGCTACACCTTC
V gene: TRBV5-1; D gene: TRBD2; clone size: NA; J gene: TRBJ2-2; CDR3 length: 17; CDR3 protein: CASSLASFSGEAGELFF; CDR3 DNA: TGCGCCAGCAGCTTGGCTTCTTTTAGCGGGGAGGCCGGGGAGCTGTTTTTT
V gene: TRBV7-9; D gene: NA; clone size: NA; J gene: TRBJ1-4; CDR3 length: 13; CDR3 protein: CASNGETNEKLFF; CDR3 DNA: TGTGCCAGCAACGGGGAAACTAATGAAAAACTGTTTTTT
V gene: TRBV5-1; D gene: TRBD1; clone size: NA; J gene: TRBJ1-4; CDR3 length: 14; CDR3 protein: CASSLLQGEEKLFF; CDR3 DNA: TGCGCCAGCAGCCTATTACAGGGGGAAGAAAAACTGTTTTTT
V gene: TRBV11-2; D gene: NA; clone size: NA; J gene: TRBJ2-2; CDR3 length: 16; CDR3 protein: CASSSRPGSNTGELFF; CDR3 DNA: TGTGCCAGCAGCTCAAGACCAGGGTCGAACACCGGGGAGCTGTTTTTT
V gene: TRBV7-9; D gene: TRBD2; clone size: NA; J gene: TRBJ2-2; CDR3 length: 16; CDR3 protein: CASSPVGAGDTGELFF; CDR3 DNA: TGTGCCAGCAGCCCGGTTGGGGCGGGGGACACCGGGGAGCTGTTTTTT
V gene: TRBV12-5; D gene: TRBD1; clone size: NA; J gene: TRBJ2-1; CDR3 length: 15; CDR3 protein: CASAPQGEAYNEQFF; CDR3 DNA: TGTGCTAGTGCCCCCCAGGGGGAAGCTTACAATGAGCAGTTCTTC
V gene: TRBV7-9; D gene: NA; clone size: NA; J gene: TRBJ1-1; CDR3 length: 15; CDR3 protein: CASSFGGGSYTEAFF; CDR3 DNA: TGTGCCAGCAGCTTTGGGGGGGGGAGCTACACTGAAGCTTTCTTT
V gene: TRBV10-1; D gene: NA; clone size: NA; J gene: TRBJ2-1; CDR3 length: 13; CDR3 protein: CASSERRVNEQFF; CDR3 DNA: TGCGCCAGCAGTGAGCGGAGGGTCAATGAGCAGTTCTTC
V gene: TRBV5-4; D gene: NA; clone size: NA; J gene: TRBJ1-1; CDR3 length: 15; CDR3 protein: CASNLLDRANTEAFF; CDR3 DNA: TGTGCCAGCAACTTATTGGACAGAGCCAACACTGAAGCTTTCTTT
V gene: TRBV2; D gene: NA; clone size: NA; J gene: TRBJ2-7; CDR3 length: 14; CDR3 protein: CASKNRQASYEQYF; CDR3 DNA: TGTGCCAGCAAGAACCGCCAGGCCTCCTACGAGCAGTACTTC
V gene: TRBV5-6; D gene: TRBD2; clone size: NA; J gene: TRBJ2-1; CDR3 length: 15; CDR3 protein: CASSPLAGAYNEQFF; CDR3 DNA: TGTGCCAGCAGCCCACTAGCGGGAGCCTACAATGAGCAGTTCTTC
V gene: TRBV7-2; D gene: NA; clone size: NA; J gene: TRBJ1-3; CDR3 length: 15; CDR3 protein: CASSLTAVSGNTIYF; CDR3 DNA: TGTGCCAGCAGTTTGACAGCTGTCTCTGGAAACACCATATATTTT
V gene: TRBV7-9; D gene: TRBD2; clone size: NA; J gene: TRBJ2-3; CDR3 length: 16; CDR3 protein: CASSPGLAGSTDTQYF; CDR3 DNA: TGTGCCAGCAGTCCTGGACTAGCGGGAAGCACAGATACGCAGTATTTT
V gene: TRBV29-1; D gene: NA; clone size: once; J gene: TRBJ1-2; CDR3 length: 15; CDR3 protein: CSAPGGGAANYGYTF; CDR3 DNA: TGCAGCGCCCCAGGTGGGGGCGCAGCTAACTATGGCTACACCTTC
V gene: TRBV11-3; D gene: NA; clone size: NA; J gene: TRBJ2-3; CDR3 length: 13; CDR3 protein: CASSQQDTDTQYF; CDR3 DNA: TGTGCCAGCAGCCAACAGGATACAGATACGCAGTATTTT
V gene: TRBV11-2; D gene: NA; clone size: NA; J gene: TRBJ2-5; CDR3 length: 14; CDR3 protein: CASSSRGWQETQYF; CDR3 DNA: TGTGCCAGCAGCTCCCGCGGCTGGCAAGAGACCCAGTACTTC
V gene: TRBV5-4; D gene: NA; clone size: NA; J gene: TRBJ2-5; CDR3 length: 13; CDR3 protein: CASSYGRQETQYF; CDR3 DNA: TGTGCCAGCAGCTACGGCAGGCAAGAGACCCAGTACTTC
V gene: TRBV29-1; D gene: NA; clone size: NA; J gene: TRBJ2-1; CDR3 length: 14; CDR3 protein: CSVESTSRGREQFF; CDR3 DNA: TGCAGCGTTGAATCTACCAGCAGGGGCCGGGAGCAGTTCTTC